The next 26 T cell receptor beta chains were all read from a single sample in a study of cytomegalovirus exposure and HLA in healthy donors. Researchers ran the PCR with 60 Vbeta and 13 Jbeta primers. Only in-frame clones appear in the TCRdb table, and some are missing; sequencing was by immunoSEQ multiplex PCR. This listing includes more than 90,000 clones. The sample comprised PBMCs. The receptor set was obtained from a man younger than 45 in good health and CMV-seronegative.

The V gene is TRBV6-4, the J gene TRBJ2-1, with 8 nucleotides matching TRBD2. Per the germline V gene, CDR1 is MRHNA and CDR2 is SNTAGT. The CDR3 sequence is 16 residues long. Trimming took 0 bases from V and 8 from J; bases not matched to a gene: 9. The CDR3: CASSDSVGGGGHEQFF. The CDR3 coding sequence is TGTGCCAGCAGTGACTCCGTAGGTGGCGGGGGGCATGAGCAGTTCTTC.

This chain uses TRBV2 with TRBJ1-5, with D hard to call. V lost 5 bases and J lost 4, with 9 bases in between. The CDR3 is 13 residues long. Germline CDR1 is SNHLY and CDR2 is FYNNEI. DNA for the CDR3: TGTGCCAGCAGTAACTGGTCGAATCAGCCCCAGCATTTT. Translation: CASSNWSNQPQHF.

V is TRBV5-4 and J is TRBJ1-1, with D unresolved. The CDR3 contains 14 residues. Germline CDR1 reads SGHNT; CDR2 reads YYREEE (reference sequence). The V end lost 4 bases, the J end lost 1 base, and 11 bases lay between the germline ends. CDR3 amino acids: CASSLGLANTEAFF. CDR3 bases: TGTGCCAGCAGCCTTGGTCTAGCGAACACTGAAGCTTTCTTT.

The CDR3 protein is CASSPDGIQVATQYF. CDR3 DNA: TGTGCCAGTAGTCCGGACGGGATTCAGGTGGCGACCCAGTACTTC. The chain joins TRBV19 to TRBJ2-5; possible D gene TRBD2, 5 bases. Germline values: CDR1 LNHDA, CDR2 SQIVND (reference sequence). The V end lost 5 bases, the J end lost 7 bases, and 20 bases lay between the germline ends. The CDR3 totals 15 residues. The entire variable domain, with the rest obtained from reference TRBV19 and TRBJ2-5, is as follows: DGGITQSPKYLFRKEGQNVTLSCEQNLNHDAMYWYRQDPGQGLRLIYYSQIVNDFQKGDIAEGYSVSREKKESFPLTVTSAQKNPTAFYLCASSPDGIQVATQYFGPGTRLLVL.

The chain combines TRBV5-6 with TRBJ1-6, with D unresolved. Germline CDR1 and CDR2: SGHDT and YYEEEE. The germline V and J ends were trimmed by 4 bases and 0 bases, with 8 bases remaining between them. This CDR3 is 15 amino acids long. CDR3 sequence (DNA): TGTGCCAGCAGCCGAGGGAGCTCCTATAATTCACCCCTCCACTTT. It yields the protein CASSRGSSYNSPLHF.

V usage is TRBV13 and J usage is TRBJ2-5; 15 bases agree with TRBD2. CDR1 is PRHDT and CDR2 is FYEKMQ in the germline V gene (reference sequence). The CDR3 totals 19 residues. V was pared by 5 bases and J by 5 bases, with 15 bases of the junction left unmatched. The CDR3 here is CASSESGTSGGWVGETQYF. The CDR3 DNA reads TGTGCCAGCAGCGAATCCGGGACTAGCGGGGGGTGGGTCGGGGAGACCCAGTACTTC. Full variable domain (outside the CDR3, taken from reference TRBV13 and TRBJ2-5): AAGVIQSPRHLIKEKRETATLKCYPIPRHDTVYWYQQGPGQDPQFLISFYEKMQSDKGSIPDRFSAQQFSDYHSELNMSSLELGDSALYFCASSESGTSGGWVGETQYFGPGTRLLVL.

This chain links TRBV27 with TRBJ1-5; the match to TRBD1 covers 7 bases. The CDR3 is 13 amino acids. Per germline, CDR1 MNHEY and CDR2 SMNVEV (reference sequence). Trimming took 6 bases from V and 5 from J; bases not matched to a gene: 4. CDR3 coding DNA: TGTGCCAGCAGAAGGGACAGCTATCAGCCCCAGCATTTT. Amino acids: CASRRDSYQPQHF.

In regard to this clone: Germline is not matched at one junction end, which may reflect a read error. The same CDR3 can be traced to other DNA sequences in this sample. The gene calls are TRBV30 and TRBJ1-6, with D perhaps TRBD1 (5 bases). This CDR3 has 15 residues. CDR1 and CDR2 (germline): GTSNPN, SVGIG (reference sequence). The CDR3 is CAWSHGQGGNSPLHF. DNA for the CDR3: TGTGCCTGGAGTCATGGCCAGGGTGGAAATTCACCCCTCCATTTT.

The rearrangement joins TRBV6-4 to TRBJ2-2, with TRBD1 matching over 10 bases. This CDR3 is 13 amino acids long. Germline-derived CDR1 and CDR2 are MRHNA and SNTAGT. CDR3 DNA: TGTCTCAGGACAGGGGGTAAAACCGGGGAGCTGTTTTTT. Translating gives CLRTGGKTGELFF.

The chain employs TRBV18 and TRBJ2-2; TRBD1 aligns across 7 bases. This CDR3 comprises 16 residues. V shed 3 bases and J 1 base; nucleotides not matched to a gene: 5. In germline, CDR1 is KGHSH, CDR2 LQKENI. Here the CDR3 reads CASSPPGQVNTGELFF. The CDR3 nucleotides read TGTGCCAGCTCACCTCCCGGACAGGTGAACACCGGGGAGCTGTTTTTT.

The chain combines TRBV30 with TRBJ2-6; unclear D gene. V was pared by 1 base and J by 0 bases, with 10 bases between. The CDR3 covers 16 residues. The V gene's germline CDR1 is GTSNPN and CDR2 SVGIG (reference sequence). CDR3 amino acids: CAWSGNFYSGANVLTF. Here the CDR3 DNA reads TGTGCCTGGAGTGGCAACTTCTACTCTGGGGCCAACGTCCTGACTTTC.

This chain joins TRBV19 and TRBJ1-5; D gene uncertain. This CDR3 is built from 12 residues. CDR1 and CDR2 from the germline V gene are LNHDA and SQIVND (reference sequence). V shed 5 bases and J shed 4 bases, with 6 bases lying between them. The CDR3 DNA sequence: TGTGCCAGTAGTGGCCCGAATCAGCCCCAGCATTTT. Its protein product is CASSGPNQPQHF.

This chain joins TRBV11-2 and TRBJ1-2, with D tentatively TRBD1 (6 bases). The V end lost 5 bases, the J end lost 4 bases, and 11 bases lay between the germline ends. This CDR3 contains 13 residues. The germline gives CDR1 SGHAT, CDR2 FQNNGV. This CDR3 is CASSEQGSYGYTF. The CDR3 bases are TGTGCCAGCAGCGAACAGGGTTCCTATGGCTACACCTTC.

The chain uses TRBV4-1 and TRBJ1-2; 9 nucleotides match TRBD1. The CDR3 has 13 amino acids. The germline V gene has CDR1 MGHRA and CDR2 YSYEKL. V lost 3 bases, J lost 7 bases, and 3 bases stayed unmatched. Here the CDR3 reads CASSQTGGFGYTF. The CDR3 nucleotides read TGCGCCAGCAGCCAGACAGGGGGGTTTGGCTACACCTTC.

The V and J genes are TRBV6-1 and TRBJ1-1, with 8 bases aligning to TRBD1. CDR3 length: 15 residues. Germline loops: CDR1 MNHNS, CDR2 SASEGT. The J segment lost 4 bases and the V segment lost 0 bases, leaving 4 bases of the junction unmatched. CDR3 nucleotides: TGTGCCAGCAGTGAAGCGGCAGGGGGCTTCACTGAAGCTTTCTTT. It yields the protein CASSEAAGGFTEAFF.

This chain uses TRBV9 with TRBJ2-3; D unclear. This CDR3 region has 12 residues. Deletions cut 4 bases from V and 1 base from J, with 4 bases between. Germline values: CDR1 SGDLS, CDR2 YYNGEE. The CDR3 is CASSPGTDTQYF. Here the CDR3 DNA reads TGTGCCAGCAGCCCAGGCACAGATACGCAGTATTTT.

The rearrangement joins TRBV5-1 to TRBJ2-5; 10 positions agree with TRBD2. CDR3 length equals 20 residues. Germline CDR1 reads SGHRS; CDR2 reads YFSETQ. The V and J ends lost 1 base and 5 bases, in that order; junction bases with no gene match: 20. The DNA for the CDR3 is TGCGCCAGCAGCTTGTGGACGTACGGGCTAGCGGGGGACCGGGGGGAGACCCAGTACTTC. It encodes CASSLWTYGLAGDRGETQYF.

As concerns this clone: This same CDR3 is encoded by further DNA sequences in the sample. The rearrangement joins TRBV5-6 to TRBJ1-2; D perhaps matches TRBD1 (6 bases). Germline CDR1 reads SGHDT; CDR2 reads YYEEEE. The CDR3 has 12 amino acids. V was shortened by 1 base and J by 8 bases, with 9 bases between the two germline ends. The CDR3: CASSLTGYGYTF. CDR3 sequence (DNA): TGTGCCAGCAGCTTGACAGGGTACGGCTACACCTTC.

This chain joins TRBV5-4 and TRBJ1-1; 8 bases fit TRBD1. The CDR3 is made up of 19 amino acids. J lost 0 bases, V lost 0 bases, and 13 bases had no gene match. The germline CDR1 and CDR2 sequences are SGHNT and YYREEE (reference sequence). The CDR3 sequence is CASSLALPRQGFMNTEAFF. The CDR3 nucleotides are TGTGCCAGCAGCTTGGCACTACCGAGACAGGGGTTCATGAACACTGAAGCTTTCTTT.

V usage is TRBV5-1 and J usage is TRBJ2-2; 8 positions agree with TRBD2. Looked up from germline, CDR1 is SGHRS and CDR2 is YFSETQ. The CDR3 is 17 residues long. V was pared by 1 base and J by 4 bases, with 9 bases of the junction left unmatched. The CDR3 protein is CASSLTRGGHVTGELFF. CDR3 DNA sequence: TGCGCCAGCAGCTTGACTCGGGGGGGTCACGTCACCGGGGAGCTGTTTTTT.

The rearrangement joins TRBV7-8 to TRBJ1-3, with D tentatively TRBD1 (5 bases). In germline, CDR1 is SGHVS, CDR2 FQNEAQ. The V gene lost 5 bases and the J gene lost 7 bases, with 15 bases spanning the gap. The CDR3 runs to 14 residues. CDR3 sequence: CASSQTVPGNTIYF. The CDR3 nucleotides are TGTGCCAGCAGCCAGACAGTTCCAGGGAACACCATATATTTT.

The chain couples TRBV13 to TRBJ1-6; D is ambiguous. The CDR3 spans 16 residues. Trimming took 1 base from V and 10 from J, leaving 17 bases between them. The germline gives CDR1 PRHDT, CDR2 FYEKMQ (reference sequence). Written as DNA, the CDR3 is TGTGCCAGCAGCTTAGAAGCCGAGTCACCCATATCACCCCTCCACTTT. Residues: CASSLEAESPISPLHF. The variable domain in full, completed from reference TRBV13 and TRBJ1-6, reads AAGVIQSPRHLIKEKRETATLKCYPIPRHDTVYWYQQGPGQDPQFLISFYEKMQSDKGSIPDRFSAQQFSDYHSELNMSSLELGDSALYFCASSLEAESPISPLHFGNGTRLTVT.

The rearrangement joins TRBV11-2 to TRBJ1-2; 7 bases align to TRBD1. V was clipped by 1 base and J by 4 bases; unmatched bases: 6. CDR3 length: 15 amino acids. Germline V gives CDR1 SGHAT, CDR2 FQNNGV. For the CDR3, the DNA is TGTGCCAGCAGCTTAGTGGCCTCAGGGGGCTATGGCTACACCTTC. Translated: CASSLVASGGYGYTF. The variable domain in full, with the rest retrieved from reference TRBV11-2 and TRBJ1-2, is EAGVAQSPRYKIIEKRQSVAFWCNPISGHATLYWYQQILGQGPKLLIQFQNNGVVDDSQLPKDRFSAERLKGVDSTLKIQPAKLEDSAVYLCASSLVASGGYGYTFGSGTRLTVV.

The chain joins TRBV19 to TRBJ2-3, with 7 nucleotides matching TRBD1. The CDR3 runs 15 residues. Losses at the gene ends were 5 bases for V and 0 bases for J; bases not matched to a gene: 5. Germline V gene sequence: CDR1 LNHDA, CDR2 SQIVND (reference sequence). DNA of the CDR3: TGTGCCAGTAGTCAGACAGGGTCGAGCACAGATACGCAGTATTTT. The encoded protein is CASSQTGSSTDTQYF.

This chain links TRBV4-1 with TRBJ2-7; 12 nucleotides match TRBD1. The CDR3 totals 16 residues. Trimming cost V 4 bases and J 4 bases; bases outside gene matches: 8. The germline V gene has CDR1 MGHRA and CDR2 YSYEKL. In nucleotides, the CDR3 is TGCGCCAGCAGCCGGGGACAGGGGGCGGTGGGGTACGAGCAGTACTTC. It is translated as CASSRGQGAVGYEQYF.

For the CDR3, the DNA is TGTGCCAGCAAGGGACACTCTTCGAACACCGGGGAGCTGTTTTTT. Residues: CASKGHSSNTGELFF. The chain combines TRBV2 with TRBJ2-2; D might be TRBD1 (6 bases). The CDR3 has 15 residues. Germline loops: CDR1 SNHLY, CDR2 FYNNEI. V lost 7 bases and J 0 bases, leaving 12 bases between the germline ends.